Listed here are 30 T cell receptor beta chains from one sample, sequenced in a study of T-cell reconstitution after alpha-beta-depleted transplantation in children. TCRbeta library preparation incorporated unique molecular identifiers. TCRdb recomputed calls from the PCR reads with MiXCR, one row per CDR3 protein. The table lists about 490,000 distinct CDR3 sequences, under 12% of them singletons. Sequencing was performed on PBMCs, taken before TCRalphabeta/CD19-depleted stem cell transplant. The receptors stem from a child aged 2 to 15 with inherited bone marrow failure, due to receive a stem cell transplant.

In this sample, this clonotype turned up many times. The chain employs TRBV29-1 and TRBJ2-7; tentatively, D is TRBD1 (5 bases). V lost 4 bases and J lost 5, with 18 bases in between. The CDR3 loop spans 14 amino acids. Germline CDR1 SQVTM, CDR2 ANQGSEA. Written as DNA, the CDR3 is TGCAGCGTTGTTAGGCAGGGCGCCTTCCACGAGCAGTACTTC. Encoded protein: CSVVRQGAFHEQYF.

This clonotype was found many times. The CDR3 loop is CASSQDHQETQYF. The CDR3 DNA is TGTGCCAGCAGCCAAGATCATCAAGAGACCCAGTACTTC. The chain uses TRBV3-1 and TRBJ2-5, with D unresolved. Trimming stripped 0 bases from V and 2 bases from J, with 4 bases between. Looked up from germline, CDR1 is LGHDT and CDR2 is YNNKEL (reference sequence). The CDR3 runs 13 residues.

This clonotype occurred a few times. The genes are TRBV3-1 and TRBJ2-1, with 9 bases that match TRBD1. The CDR3 extends over 16 amino acids. V shed 1 base, J shed 9 bases, and the junction held 10 bases outside the gene matches. Germline CDR1 and CDR2: LGHDT and YNNKEL (reference sequence). CDR3 region: CASSQARDRVWIEQFF. Written as DNA, the CDR3 is TGTGCCAGCAGCCAAGCCCGGGACAGGGTATGGATTGAGCAGTTCTTC.

Concerning this clonotype: This sequence may be a read error, since a much larger clone differs from it by one base. The rearrangement links TRBV11-2 to TRBJ2-1; D tentatively fits TRBD1 or TRBD2 (5 bases each). This CDR3 has 16 residues. Germline V gene lookup returns CDR1 SGHAT and CDR2 FQNNGV. DNA for the CDR3: TGTGCCAGCAGCTTCAGTTCCGGGACCGCCTACAATAAGCAGTTCTTC. Translated, it gives CASSFSSGTAYNKQFF.

This clonotype was seen repeatedly, ten times or more. The genes are TRBV6-5 and TRBJ2-7; 9 nucleotides match TRBD2. Germline CDR1 reads MNHEY; CDR2 reads SVGAGI. This CDR3 has 16 amino acids. J gave up 4 bases and V 2 bases, and 9 bases lay outside the gene matches. CDR3 sequence (DNA): TGTGCCAGCAGTTACCGCGACCTAGCGGGACCTTACGAGCAGTACTTC. It codes for CASSYRDLAGPYEQYF.

This clonotype was observed at least ten times. J is TRBJ2-7 and V is TRBV20-1, with 9 bases aligning to TRBD1. J gave up 3 bases and V 6 bases, and 6 bases lay outside the gene matches. This CDR3 region has 13 residues. Germline V gene sequence: CDR1 DFQATT, CDR2 SNEGSKA (reference sequence). CDR3 nucleotides: TGCAGTGCGCAGACAGGGGGTCTCTACGAGCAGTACTTC. It is translated as CSAQTGGLYEQYF.

In this sample, this clonotype turned up a few times. The gene calls are TRBV7-9 and TRBJ2-7; D is ambiguous. The CDR3 runs to 11 residues. Trimming pared 1 base from V and 5 bases from J, leaving 3 bases between. The V gene's germline CDR1 is SEHNR and CDR2 FQNEAQ (reference sequence). CDR3 protein: CASSLDDEQYF. As DNA, the CDR3 is TGTGCCAGCAGCTTAGATGACGAGCAGTACTTC. The full variable domain, rest sourced from reference TRBV7-9 and TRBJ2-7, is DTGVSQNPRHKITKRGQNVTFRCDPISEHNRLYWYRQTLGQGPEFLTYFQNEAQLEKSRLLSDRFSAERPKGSFSTLEIQRTEQGDSAMYLCASSLDDEQYFGPGTRLTVT.

This clonotype appeared many times. The J gene is TRBJ2-7, the V gene TRBV9; D may correspond to TRBD1 or TRBD2 (5 bases each). Germline V gene sequence: CDR1 SGDLS, CDR2 YYNGEE. This CDR3 has 15 residues. V was cut by 0 bases and J by 3 bases, with 13 bases left in between. The CDR3 region has the DNA TGTGCCAGCAGCGTAGGAGGGGCGCAAAACTACGAGCAGTACTTC. Translation gives CASSVGGAQNYEQYF.

Details on this clonotype: Since a much larger clone is just one base distant, this may be a read error. Likely a read error: the CDR3 ends without its conserved phenylalanine or tryptophan. The chain is built from TRBV6-5 and TRBJ2-5; possible D gene TRBD1, 6 bases. V lost 4 bases, J lost 5 bases, and 17 bases lay in between. The length of the CDR3 is 15 residues. The germline CDR1 and CDR2 sequences are MNHEY and SVGAGI. CDR3 region: CASSWVTGPHETQYL. The CDR3 nucleotides read TGTGCCAGCAGTTGGGTGACAGGTCCTCACGAGACCCAGTACCTC.

As to this clonotype: A much larger clone lies one base from this, so it may be a read error. This likely comes from a read error, as the CDR3 has no conserved phenylalanine or tryptophan at its end. No DNA is shown, since the ends of the CDR3 on it are uncertain; the CDR3 is the one TCRdb lists. This chain's CDR3 is CAGSFVTL. The chain links TRBV7-7 to TRBJ2-3. Germline V lookup: CDR1 SSHAT, CDR2 FNYEAQ (reference sequence). The CDR3 adds up to 8 amino acids, both ends counted.

This clonotype occurred a few times. The chain has TRBV3-1 and TRBJ2-7, with 9 nucleotides matching TRBD2. Per the germline V gene, CDR1 is LGHDT and CDR2 is YNNKEL (reference sequence). The length of the CDR3 is 18 residues. With V trimmed by 1 base and J by 2 bases, 12 bases remained unmatched. CDR3 protein: CASSQVVIAGVPAYEQYF. CDR3 nucleotides: TGTGCCAGCAGCCAAGTTGTGATAGCGGGAGTTCCCGCCTACGAGCAGTACTTC.

This clonotype was counted ten times or more. J is TRBJ2-3 and V is TRBV28, with 11 nucleotides matching TRBD2. Looked up from germline, CDR1 is MDHEN and CDR2 is SYDVKM. This CDR3 comprises 15 residues. With 4 bases clipped from V and 5 bases from J, the junction kept 5 bases outside the gene matches. The CDR3 DNA reads as TGTGCCAGCAGTTCTCCAGGACTAGCGGGAGATACGCAGTATTTT. The encoded protein is CASSSPGLAGDTQYF.

This clonotype was counted between two and nine times. The V and J genes are TRBV5-1 and TRBJ2-1; perhaps TRBD1 as D (11 bases). V dropped 4 bases and J dropped 4 bases, with 30 bases sitting between them. The CDR3 runs to 20 residues. Looked up from germline, CDR1 is SGHRS and CDR2 is YFSETQ. This CDR3 reads CASSGYRDRGASGSYNEQFF. As DNA, the CDR3 is TGCGCCAGCAGCGGGTACCGGGACAGGGGGGCTAGCGGGAGTTACAATGAGCAGTTCTTC.

This clonotype was recorded at least ten times. The chain links TRBV6-2 or TRBV6-3 to TRBJ2-1; 13 bases fit TRBD2. This CDR3 comprises 17 residues. After removal of 2 bases from V and 3 bases from J, the junction contained 4 bases not matched to a gene. The germline V gene has CDR1 MNHEY and CDR2 SVGEGT. The CDR3 loop is CASSYPGLAGFYNEQFF. The CDR3 DNA follows: TGTGCCAGCAGTTACCCGGGACTAGCGGGGTTCTACAATGAGCAGTTCTTC.

In its sample, this clonotype was seen many times. This chain uses TRBV12-3 or TRBV12-4 with TRBJ2-7; no reliable D call. The CDR3 runs to 12 residues. Trimming shortened V by 3 bases and J by 9 bases, and 12 bases separated the two germline ends. The CDR3 here is CASSLPPMRQYF. The CDR3 DNA is TGTGCCAGCAGTTTGCCCCCCATGCGGCAGTACTTC.

This chain uses TRBV10-3 with TRBJ2-7; 8 bases agree with TRBD2. Germline loops: CDR1 ENHRY, CDR2 SYGVKD. With V trimmed by 3 bases and J by 2 bases, 15 bases remained unmatched. The CDR3 is 18 residues long. Here the CDR3 reads CAISDSRRGSGGTYEQYF. The CDR3 DNA reads TGTGCCATCAGTGATTCCCGAAGGGGGAGCGGGGGAACCTACGAGCAGTACTTC.

At least ten counts were recorded for this clonotype. The gene calls are TRBV9 and TRBJ2-7, with D possibly TRBD2 on 6 matching bases. The CDR3 runs 15 residues. Trimming shortened V by 0 bases and J by 1 base, and 11 bases separated the two germline ends. CDR1 SGDLS and CDR2 YYNGEE come from the germline V gene. The CDR3 protein is CASSVGGGTSYEQYF. CDR3 nucleotides: TGTGCCAGCAGCGTAGGTGGCGGGACGTCCTACGAGCAGTACTTC.

In this sample, this clonotype turned up a few times. This chain joins TRBV5-4 and TRBJ1-6, with unresolved D. The V gene lost 4 bases and the J gene lost 11 bases, with 19 bases spanning the gap. The germline gives CDR1 SGHNT, CDR2 YYREEE (reference sequence). The CDR3 is 15 residues long. In DNA form, the CDR3 reads TGTGCCAGCAGCCCCGATGGTGGGGTCTCGCCACCCCTCCACTTT. Translation: CASSPDGGVSPPLHF.

This clonotype was observed many times. The rearrangement links TRBV20-1 to TRBJ2-1; the D is unclear. Trimming cost V 4 bases and J 4 bases, with 5 bases left between them. Per the germline V gene, CDR1 is DFQATT and CDR2 is SNEGSKA (reference sequence). The CDR3 consists of 11 residues. DNA of the CDR3: TGCAGTGCTACAATTTACAATGAGCAGTTCTTC. It encodes CSATIYNEQFF.

This clonotype was counted ten times or more. The chain recombines TRBV30 with TRBJ2-1; 7 bases are a match to TRBD1. The germline V gene encodes CDR1 GTSNPN and CDR2 SVGIG (reference sequence). The ends lost 0 bases at V and 8 bases at J; junction bases unmatched: 10. The length of the CDR3 is 15 residues. The CDR3 DNA reads as TGTGCCTGGAGTGTAGTACAGGGGATTAGTCATGAGCAGTTCTTC. This translates into CAWSVVQGISHEQFF.

In its sample, this clonotype was seen many times. The chain combines TRBV27 with TRBJ2-7, with TRBD1 matching over 8 bases. V dropped 6 bases and J dropped 3; count of bases not matched to a gene: 4. The germline V gene has CDR1 MNHEY and CDR2 SMNVEV (reference sequence). CDR3 length equals 13 residues. CDR3 nucleotide sequence: TGTGCCAGCAGCCCCGGGACAGGCTACGAGCAGTACTTC. Its translation is CASSPGTGYEQYF.

The chain links TRBV6-1 to TRBJ1-5, with 7 positions matching TRBD1. CDR3 size: 17 residues. In germline, CDR1 is MNHNS, CDR2 SASEGT. The J segment lost 2 bases and the V segment lost 6 bases, leaving 13 bases of the junction unmatched. The CDR3, as DNA: TGTGCCAGCAGCCGTCGAGGGGGCCGAGGGGGCAATCAGCCCCAGCATTTT. Protein sequence: CASSRRGGRGGNQPQHF.

The chain links TRBV7-8 to TRBJ2-1; 7 bases agree with TRBD2. This CDR3 spans 14 amino acids. The germline V gene has CDR1 SGHVS and CDR2 FQNEAQ. The V segment lost 5 bases and the J segment 5 bases; nucleotides outside the gene matches: 6. In DNA form, the CDR3 reads TGTGCCAGCAGCCGTGATCTAGCGGACAATGAGCAGTTCTTC. This translates into CASSRDLADNEQFF.

This clonotype has a count of ten or more. CDR3 nucleotide sequence: TGTGCCAGCAGCCTCGATTTCTCCCAAGAGACCCAGTACTTC. Translating it yields CASSLDFSQETQYF. The chain carries TRBV7-9 and TRBJ2-5; D not certain. Per germline, CDR1 SEHNR and CDR2 FQNEAQ (reference sequence). Trimming left V 5 bases short and J 1 base short, with 11 bases between. This CDR3 has 14 amino acids.

The rearrangement links TRBV18 to TRBJ2-3, with D uncertain. CDR1 KGHSH and CDR2 LQKENI come from the germline V gene. CDR3 size: 16 residues. The V and J ends lost 3 bases and 0 bases respectively, with 13 bases between them. DNA of the CDR3: TGTGCCAGCTCACCGACCCTCTCCGACAGCACAGATACGCAGTATTTT. It specifies CASSPTLSDSTDTQYF.

About this clonotype: Just one base apart from a much larger clone, this may be a read error. The CDR3 here is CGAGTSGYNDQFF. CDR3 DNA sequence: TGCGGAGCGGGGACTAGCGGCTACAATGACCAGTTCTTC. The chain joins TRBV10-2 to TRBJ2-1; TRBD2 matches 11 bases. Germline V gene lookup returns CDR1 WSHSY and CDR2 SAAADI. This CDR3 comprises 13 residues.

In its sample, this clonotype was seen many times. The chain has TRBV7-2 and TRBJ2-2; TRBD2 matches at 11 bases. J lost 9 bases, V lost 6 bases, and 3 bases had no gene match. This CDR3 has 13 residues. Germline CDR1 is SGHTA and CDR2 is FQGNSA. The CDR3 coding sequence is TGTGCCAGCAGTCCTAGCGGGAGGCGGGAGCTGTTTTTT. Protein sequence: CASSPSGRRELFF.

In this sample, this clonotype turned up many times. V gene TRBV15 combines with J gene TRBJ2-2; no firm D call. Germline lookup yields CDR1 LNHNV and CDR2 YYDKDF (reference sequence). The CDR3 has 16 residues. Trimming took 0 bases from V and 3 from J, leaving 11 bases between them. The CDR3 reads CATSREGGRYTGELFF. The CDR3 nucleotides are TGTGCCACCAGCAGAGAGGGCGGCCGATACACCGGGGAGCTGTTTTTT.

In its sample, this clonotype was seen many times. This chain connects TRBV11-2 to TRBJ2-1; D gene uncertain. CDR1 is SGHAT and CDR2 is FQNNGV in the germline V gene. This CDR3 is built from 12 residues. V lost 5 bases, J lost 6 bases, and 8 bases lay in between. The DNA of the CDR3 is TGTGCCAGCAGCCTACGCGCCAATGAGCAGTTCTTC. It is translated as CASSLRANEQFF.

The V call is TRBV27, the J call TRBJ2-2; 12 nucleotides match TRBD1. Germline CDR1 and CDR2: MNHEY and SMNVEV (reference sequence). V was pared by 3 bases and J by 5 bases, with 4 bases of the junction left unmatched. The CDR3 is 16 residues long. CDR3 sequence (DNA): TGTGCCAGCAGTTTTGGGACAGGGGGCAGGACCGGGGAGCTGTTTTTT. This translates into CASSFGTGGRTGELFF.